This T cell receptor (beta chain) came from a study of cytomegalovirus exposure and HLA in healthy donors listed by TCRdb under 2017. Study-level background: According to an earlier analysis of several hundred of the donors, about 190 million T cells yielded 117 million unique TCR beta sequences and less than 300 Gb of sequence data. About 280 gigabases of sequencing data and 78 million or so unique TCR sequences were included in an early release covering over 600 HLA-typed donors. The genetic ancestry cluster associated with self-reported Caucasian donors included about four fifths of the 300 to 450 genotyped donors. The aim of the study was to test whether cataloging public T cell receptors could identify signatures of past pathogen exposure. The T cell repertoires of 666 subjects were profiled by immunosequencing and related to cytomegalovirus serostatus. In addition to the first cohort of roughly 670 subjects, a separate validation cohort of approximately 110 different subjects was used. The study combined high-throughput TCR immunosequencing, statistical association of individual TCRs with disease status, and machine learning to predict cytomegalovirus infection status. To study patterns of TCR occurrence, a later analysis re-analyzed previously published TCR beta repertoires from under 750 donors and added high-resolution HLA genotyping. In the later analysis, no new phenotypic data were used to find candidate immune exposures; instead, reliance was placed on TCR beta sequences and their occurrence across donors. To decide whether each TCR beta V gene segment behaved as functional or pseudogenic, an earlier analysis of 587 of the donors relied on high-throughput TCR beta sequencing. Donor age, sex, ethnicity and CMV serostatus were compiled together with the repertoire data. A later genetic analysis used genome-wide SNP genotypes for about three fifths of the 666 donors, treating that subset as a discovery cohort. Every repertoire in the discovery cohort had been generated on one and the same sequencing platform. HLA typing included class I and class II loci at four-digit resolution. Typing coverage differed by locus: A, B, C, DRB1 and DQB1 were typed in roughly 620-630 donors, DQA1 in about 510, DPA1 in over 600, and DPB1 in around 440. Four or five DR-DQ haplotypes were treated as single units for association and clustering because of strong linkage in the cohort. On average, approximately 250,000 unique TCR beta nucleotide sequences were sequenced per donor among 350 to 400 genotyped donors of the cohort, with 15% to 20% of those sequences being non-productive. The full study reports these points: A later analysis found that HLA-associated TCR beta chains were more clonally expanded and had lower generation probabilities than equally common non-associated chains. Several of the top co-occurrence clusters appeared to be linked to parvovirus B19, influenza, CMV and Epstein-Barr virus, according to a later analysis. Compared with the approximately 700-donor mean, donors in an Asian-associated ancestry cluster had fewer N-insertions in productive TCRs, according to a later genetic analysis. The presence/absence analyses assumed that sequencing depth was roughly uniform across donors, and that assumption may not be true. Immune exposure information for the cohort was limited to CMV serostatus. An association between a missense DCLRE1C variant and V-gene and J-gene trimming of TCR beta chains was found in a later genetic analysis and replicated in an independent cohort. A further reported finding was that TCR beta sequences accurately predicted the HLA-A and HLA-B alleles for most subjects in the first cohort. Most TCR sequences were seen in very few donors, while some public TCRs were found in many individuals. According to a later analysis, TCR association rates differed among HLA loci, with DRB1 alleles showing the most associated TCRs and HLA-C alleles showing the fewest. An earlier analysis of around 500 of the donors showed that most TCR beta V segments appeared in productive rearrangements either about 87% or about 30% of the time, which broadly matched IMGT annotations. A group of highly shared sequence variants was considered likely to be a technical artifact of the sequencing pipeline. At a false discovery rate of 0.05, a later analysis linked roughly 17,000 TCR beta sequences to specific HLA alleles. A few of the identified cytomegalovirus-associated TCR beta chains were confirmed in vitro to be specific for cytomegalovirus antigens. Only TCR beta chains were sequenced in this cohort, and the absence of alpha or paired-chain data limited detectable features. Linkage disequilibrium might explain the correlated functional status among segregating V segments, but an unknown experimental factor could not be ruled out. The classifier was reported to diagnose cytomegalovirus status with high specificity and sensitivity in both the original and validation cohorts. When HLA alleles, especially DR and DQ, strongly co-occurred, TCR associations were difficult to assign to individual alleles. Because some donors lacked HLA typing at each locus, the association tests relied only on the typed subset. Because counts were too low, about 18 rarely observed V segments, including chromosome 9 orphons, were excluded from the earlier analysis of fewer than 650 of the donors. The 87-base-pair reads could not distinguish some IMGT-functional V segments, including TRBV6-2 and TRBV6-3, so those segments were excluded. According to a later analysis, most CMV-associated TCR beta chains appeared to be HLA-restricted, and the HLA associations seemed to be driven largely by CMV exposure. In the study, approximately 160 TCR beta chains were listed as associated with cytomegalovirus. The authors suggested that the approach could potentially be generalized to other disease states and immunological phenotypes.

This clone was counted once. Its antigen is currently not known. Base qualities were left out, and no much larger clone turns up one base away. The library was obtained by the immunoSEQ multiplex PCR assay. A mixture of 60 forward primers for TCR Vbeta segments and 13 reverse primers for TCR Jbeta segments was used in the multiplex PCR. The CDR3 region of rearranged TCR beta genes was amplified from genomic DNA with a multiplex PCR assay. The amplified TCR beta libraries were sequenced on the Illumina HiSeq System as 87-base-pair reads. The paper's data handling went like this. A later analysis tallied around 80 million unique TCR beta chains across the 550 to 850 repertoires, and approximately 11 million of those chains were shared by two or more donors. Raw reads were error-corrected and collapsed into unique sequences by a nearest-neighbor algorithm in which closely related sequences were merged to remove PCR and sequencing errors. V, D and J gene segments were assigned by aligning CDR3 sequences to IMGT reference sequences. For a sequence to be retained, a match of at least six nucleotides to both a V gene segment and a J gene segment was required. Rearrangements were classified as productive when the CDR3 lacked stop codons and remained in frame with V and J, and all other rearrangements were classified as non-productive. CDR3 was defined by IMGT convention, running from the second conserved V-encoded cysteine to the conserved J-encoded phenylalanine. Sequences without an unambiguous match to a single V gene segment were excluded from the earlier analysis of approximately 560 of the donors. An earlier analysis of fewer than 750 of the donors called V segments functional above 56.7% productive rearrangements and segregating when the between-donor standard deviation exceeded 5%. A statistical classification framework was developed to diagnose cytomegalovirus status using the catalog of TCR beta chain sequences. A later analysis assigned V and J genes by comparing TCR nucleotide sequences with IMGT/GENE-DB human TR gene sequences. A later analysis assigned CDR3 sequences and most-parsimonious VDJ recombination scenarios with the TCRdist pipeline. A later analysis defined each TCR beta chain by its CDR3 amino acid sequence plus V-gene family, and excluded reads lacking a unique V-gene family. As a way to deal with suspected cross-contamination and a sequencing artifact, a later analysis dropped over 550 nucleotide sequences that were highly shared and had low generation probability. In a later analysis, a clonal expansion index for each public chain was calculated from normalized within-repertoire ranks of inferred template counts. In a later analysis, generation probabilities were computed with a VDJ recombination model fitted to out-of-frame rearrangements, and the resulting probabilities were checked against IGoR. In a later analysis, TCR-TCR, TCR-HLA and TCR-CMV co-occurrence was scored with hypergeometric tests, and a repertoire-size bias correction was applied to TCR pairs. A later analysis estimated false discovery rates by permuting HLA or CMV assignments 20 times. In a later analysis, co-occurring TCRs were grouped with DBSCAN, and TCRdist sequence similarity was added when clustering was performed within HLA-allele-positive subsets. Repertoires with fewer than 30,000 or more than 120,000 public chains were left out of co-occurrence clustering, as were four to six repertoires with anomalous nucleotide sharing. Imported from immuneACCESS, the table was reduced by TCRdb to in-frame sequences with V and J called. These copies leave out some clones; in studies compared against another copy, an unresolved V gene accounts for under half, and the cause of the remainder is not known. V and J calls plus clone size are reproduced from that table; the DNA served to infer D and trimming. In this sample the table shows roughly 100,000 clones, roughly 77% of which occur a single time. The ten largest make up approximately 10% of the sample.

The cohort consisted of 600 or so healthy bone marrow donors. All cohort members were sampled while nominally healthy, although unrecorded immune exposures were likely present. The donor was CMV seropositive and was included in the group of 250 to 300 seropositive cohort members. A peripheral blood sample was provided by each donor, and peripheral blood mononuclear cells were used for TCR beta sequencing. The Qiagen DNeasy Blood Extraction Kit was used to extract genomic DNA from the blood cell samples. Its CDR3 holds 15 amino acids, cysteine through phenylalanine. Solely the CDR3 DNA is kept, with 45 bases framed from the first base. Ends trimmed: V by 3 bases, J by 3 bases; bases unmatched to a gene: 6. CDR1 and CDR2 are drawn from the germline V gene: MRHNA, SNTAGT.

Sequencing used PBMCs. The receptor was derived from a woman between 18 and 29 years old in good health and CMV-seropositive. Here the chain combines TRBV6-4 and TRBJ2-3; TRBD2 aligns with 7 central bases. The CDR3 region has the sequence CASSESEGGTDTQYF. The DNA sequence is TGTGCCAGCAGTGAGTCGGAGGGAGGGACAGATACGCAGTATTTT.